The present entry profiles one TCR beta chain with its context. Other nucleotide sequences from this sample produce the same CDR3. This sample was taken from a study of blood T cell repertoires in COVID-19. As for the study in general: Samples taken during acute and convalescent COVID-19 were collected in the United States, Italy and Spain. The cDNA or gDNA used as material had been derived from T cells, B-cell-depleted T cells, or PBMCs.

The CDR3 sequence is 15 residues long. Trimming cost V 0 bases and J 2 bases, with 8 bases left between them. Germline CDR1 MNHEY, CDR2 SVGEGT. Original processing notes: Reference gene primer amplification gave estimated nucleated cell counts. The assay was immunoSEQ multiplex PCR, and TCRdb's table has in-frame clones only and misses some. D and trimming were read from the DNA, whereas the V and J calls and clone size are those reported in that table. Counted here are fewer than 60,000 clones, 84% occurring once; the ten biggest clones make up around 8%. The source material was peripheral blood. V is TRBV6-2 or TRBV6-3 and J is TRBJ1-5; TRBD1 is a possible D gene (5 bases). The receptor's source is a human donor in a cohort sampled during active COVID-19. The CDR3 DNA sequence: TGTGCCAGCAGTTACTCGGGGGGGGGCAATCAGCCCCAGCATTTT. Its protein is CASSYSGGGNQPQHF.